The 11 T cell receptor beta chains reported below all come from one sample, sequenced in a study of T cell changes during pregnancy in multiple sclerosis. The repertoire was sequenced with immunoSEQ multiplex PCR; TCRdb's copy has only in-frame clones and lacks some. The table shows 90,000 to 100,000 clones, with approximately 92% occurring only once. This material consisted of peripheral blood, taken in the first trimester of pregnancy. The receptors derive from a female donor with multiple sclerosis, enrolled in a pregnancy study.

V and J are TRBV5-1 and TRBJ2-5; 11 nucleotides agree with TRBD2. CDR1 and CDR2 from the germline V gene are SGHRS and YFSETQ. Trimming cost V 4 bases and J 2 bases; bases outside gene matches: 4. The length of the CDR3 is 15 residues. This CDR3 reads CASSLSGGDQETQYF. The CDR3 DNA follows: TGCGCCAGCAGCCTTAGCGGGGGGGATCAAGAGACCCAGTACTTC.

The CDR3 here is CASSYGDRWNTEAFF. The CDR3 DNA follows: TGTGCCAGCAGTTACGGGGACAGATGGAACACTGAAGCTTTCTTT. The chain uses TRBV6-5 and TRBJ1-1, with 7 bases identical to TRBD1. The V gene's germline CDR1 is MNHEY and CDR2 SVGAGI. V lost 2 bases, J lost 1 base, and 4 bases stayed unmatched. The CDR3 totals 15 residues.

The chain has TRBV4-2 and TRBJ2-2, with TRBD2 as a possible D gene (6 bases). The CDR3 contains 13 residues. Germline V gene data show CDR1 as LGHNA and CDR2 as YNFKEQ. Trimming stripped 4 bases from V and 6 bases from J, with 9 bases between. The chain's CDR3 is CASSPTGAGELFF. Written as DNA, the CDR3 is TGTGCCAGCAGCCCTACGGGAGCCGGGGAGCTGTTTTTT.

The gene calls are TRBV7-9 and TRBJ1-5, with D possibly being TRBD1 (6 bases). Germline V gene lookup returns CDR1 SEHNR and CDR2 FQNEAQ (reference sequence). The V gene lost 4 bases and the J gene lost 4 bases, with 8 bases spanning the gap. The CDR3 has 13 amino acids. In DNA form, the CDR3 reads TGTGCCAGCAGCTCACAGGGAAATCAGCCCCAGCATTTT. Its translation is CASSSQGNQPQHF.

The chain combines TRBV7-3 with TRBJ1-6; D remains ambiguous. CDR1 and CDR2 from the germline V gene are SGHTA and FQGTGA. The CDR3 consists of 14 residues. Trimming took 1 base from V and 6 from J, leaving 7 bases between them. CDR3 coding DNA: TGTGCCAGCAGCTTAAACAGACCTAATTCACCCCTCCACTTT. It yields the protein CASSLNRPNSPLHF.

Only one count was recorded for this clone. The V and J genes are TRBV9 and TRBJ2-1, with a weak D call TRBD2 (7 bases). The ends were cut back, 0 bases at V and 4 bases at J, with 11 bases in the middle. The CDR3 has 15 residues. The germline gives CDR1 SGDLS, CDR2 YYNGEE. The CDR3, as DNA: TGTGCCAGCAGCGTAGGCGGGGGCCCTTACAATGAGCAGTTCTTC. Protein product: CASSVGGGPYNEQFF.

The CDR3 DNA sequence: TGTGCCAGCAGCTTAGAGATCTACACAGATACGCAGTATTTT. Translated: CASSLEIYTDTQYF. The chain links TRBV5-4 to TRBJ2-3; D is unresolved. Per the germline V gene, CDR1 is SGHNT and CDR2 is YYREEE (reference sequence). This CDR3 is built from 14 residues. Deletions cut 2 bases from V and 2 bases from J, with 9 bases between.

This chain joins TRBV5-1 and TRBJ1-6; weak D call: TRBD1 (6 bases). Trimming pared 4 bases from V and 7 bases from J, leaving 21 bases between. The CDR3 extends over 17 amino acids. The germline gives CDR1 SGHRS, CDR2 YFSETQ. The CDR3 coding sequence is TGCGCCAGCAGCAGGGGGGGGATACCCCTTACGAATTCACCCCTCCACTTT. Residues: CASSRGGIPLTNSPLHF.

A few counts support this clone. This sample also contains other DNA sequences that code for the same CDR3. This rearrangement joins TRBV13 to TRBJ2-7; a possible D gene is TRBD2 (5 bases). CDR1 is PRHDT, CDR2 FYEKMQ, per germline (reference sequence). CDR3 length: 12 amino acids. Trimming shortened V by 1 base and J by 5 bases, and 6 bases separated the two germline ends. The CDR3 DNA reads TGTGCCAGCAGCTTAGCGGGGAACGAGCAGTACTTC. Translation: CASSLAGNEQYF.

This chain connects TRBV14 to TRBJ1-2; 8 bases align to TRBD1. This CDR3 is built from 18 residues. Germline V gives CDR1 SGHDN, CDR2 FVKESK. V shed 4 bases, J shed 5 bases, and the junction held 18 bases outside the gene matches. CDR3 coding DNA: TGTGCCAGCAGCCTCCAAGATCTAGGGGACAGGCCTCTTTATGGCTACACCTTC. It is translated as CASSLQDLGDRPLYGYTF.

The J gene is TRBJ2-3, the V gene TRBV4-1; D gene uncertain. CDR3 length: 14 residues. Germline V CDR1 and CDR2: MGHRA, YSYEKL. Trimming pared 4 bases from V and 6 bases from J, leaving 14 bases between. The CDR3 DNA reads TGCGCCAGCAGCCCCACCGGAGTTGCGGATACGCAGTATTTT. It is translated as CASSPTGVADTQYF.